The clone carrying this T cell receptor beta chain occurred a few times. Its antigen is still unknown. CDR1 DFQATT and CDR2 SNEGSKA come from the germline V gene (reference sequence). This CDR3 is 16 amino acids long. V dropped 0 bases and J dropped 8 bases, with 22 bases sitting between them. Researchers attached unique molecular identifiers to individual cDNA molecules. TCRdb recomputed calls from the 5' RACE reads with MiXCR, one row per CDR3 protein. The sample consists of 55,000 to 65,000 distinct CDR3 sequences, about 15% of them appearing once. This sample is part of a study of early T cells in non-severe SARS-CoV-2 infection. For the study at large: Whole-blood bulk RNA, unsorted, was sequenced, and chains were unpaired. Study observations and caveats: Clonotype matching in VDJdb favored anti-spike CD8 responses and did not capture private and CD4 specificities.

Source: whole blood, taken at baseline. The chain carries TRBV20-1 and TRBJ1-1; D is ambiguous. The origin of this receptor is an adult who was a healthcare worker with PCR-confirmed SARS-CoV-2 infection or an uninfected control (not recorded which). The CDR3 sequence: CSARDWRLTPRREAFF. As DNA, the CDR3 is TGCAGTGCTAGAGACTGGAGATTGACCCCCCGACGAGAAGCTTTCTTT.